This TCR beta chain was retrieved from a study of blood T cell repertoires in COVID-19. In the source study's methods: It was from reference gene primer amplification that nucleated cell counts were estimated. Repertoires were generated with immunoSEQ multiplex PCR, while TCRdb's copy carries only in-frame clones and drops some. V, J and clone size are taken as reported in that table, and D and trimming were inferred from the DNA itself. The sample comprises about 170,000 clones, 88% of which are singletons, and about 2.1% rests with the top ten. Trimming removed 1 base at V and 1 base at J, with 7 bases between. Looked up from germline, CDR1 is LGHNA and CDR2 is YSLEER. The CDR3 spans 14 residues.

The source of this sequence is a man aged 50-60 years who had recovered from COVID-19. The rearrangement joins TRBV4-3 to TRBJ1-1; D is perhaps TRBD1 (5 bases). The sample consisted of peripheral blood. The CDR3 loop reads CASSQGDWNTEAFF. The CDR3 DNA follows: TGCGCCAGCAGCCAAGGGGACTGGAACACTGAAGCTTTCTTT.